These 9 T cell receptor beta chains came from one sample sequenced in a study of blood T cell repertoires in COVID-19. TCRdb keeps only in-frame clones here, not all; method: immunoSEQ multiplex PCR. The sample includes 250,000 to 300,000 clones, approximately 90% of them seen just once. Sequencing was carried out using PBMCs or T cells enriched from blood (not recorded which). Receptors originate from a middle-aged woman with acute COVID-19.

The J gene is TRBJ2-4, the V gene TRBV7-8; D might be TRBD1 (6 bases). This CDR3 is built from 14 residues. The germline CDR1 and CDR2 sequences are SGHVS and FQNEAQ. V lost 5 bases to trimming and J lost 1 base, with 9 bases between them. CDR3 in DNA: TGTGCCAGCAGCCCAGACAGGGCCAAAAACATTCAGTACTTC. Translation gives CASSPDRAKNIQYF.

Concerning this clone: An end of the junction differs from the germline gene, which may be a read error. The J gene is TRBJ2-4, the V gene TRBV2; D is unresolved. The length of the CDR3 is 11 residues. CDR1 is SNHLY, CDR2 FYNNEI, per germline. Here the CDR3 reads CASSRMTRPCF. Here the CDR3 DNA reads TGTGCCAGCAGTAGGATGACGCGGCCCTGCTTC.

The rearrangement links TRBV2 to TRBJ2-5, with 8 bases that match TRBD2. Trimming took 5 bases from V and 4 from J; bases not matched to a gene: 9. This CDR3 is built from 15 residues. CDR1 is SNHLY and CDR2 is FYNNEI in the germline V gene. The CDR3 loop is CASSWEVAGTETQYF. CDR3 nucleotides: TGTGCCAGCAGTTGGGAGGTAGCGGGGACAGAGACCCAGTACTTC.

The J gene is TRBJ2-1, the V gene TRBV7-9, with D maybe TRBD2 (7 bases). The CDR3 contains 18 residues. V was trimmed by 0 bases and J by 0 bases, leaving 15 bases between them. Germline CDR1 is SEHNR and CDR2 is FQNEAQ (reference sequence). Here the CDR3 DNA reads TGTGCCAGCAGCTTAGCGGGGGGGCATCGGCCCTCCTACAATGAGCAGTTCTTC. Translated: CASSLAGGHRPSYNEQFF.

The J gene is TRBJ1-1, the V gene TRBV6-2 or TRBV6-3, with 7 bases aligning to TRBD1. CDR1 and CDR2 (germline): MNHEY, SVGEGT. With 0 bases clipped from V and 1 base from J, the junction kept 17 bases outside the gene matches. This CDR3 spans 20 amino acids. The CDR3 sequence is CASSYSKGAVRGSGNTEAFF. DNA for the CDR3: TGTGCCAGCAGTTACTCGAAGGGGGCGGTGCGGGGCTCCGGGAACACTGAAGCTTTCTTT.

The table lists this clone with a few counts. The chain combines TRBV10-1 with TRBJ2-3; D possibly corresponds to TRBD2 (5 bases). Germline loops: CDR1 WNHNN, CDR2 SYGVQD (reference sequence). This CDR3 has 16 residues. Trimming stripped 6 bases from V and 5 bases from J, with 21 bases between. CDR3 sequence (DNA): TGCGCCAGCAGAGGCTGTAGAGCGGAGGTGGGAGATACGCAGTATTTT. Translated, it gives CASRGCRAEVGDTQYF.

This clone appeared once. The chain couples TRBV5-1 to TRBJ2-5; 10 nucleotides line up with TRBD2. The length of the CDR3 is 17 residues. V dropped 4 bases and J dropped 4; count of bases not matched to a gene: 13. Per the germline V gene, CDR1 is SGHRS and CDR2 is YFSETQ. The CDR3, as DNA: TGCGCCAGCAGCGCGCAGGATAGCGGGAGGATGGGAGAGACCCAGTACTTC. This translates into CASSAQDSGRMGETQYF.

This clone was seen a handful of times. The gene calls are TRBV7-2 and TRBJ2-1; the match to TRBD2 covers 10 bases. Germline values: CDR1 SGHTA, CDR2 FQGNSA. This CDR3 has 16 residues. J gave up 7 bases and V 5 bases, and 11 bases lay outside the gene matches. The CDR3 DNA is TGTGCCAGCAGCCTAAAGAAGGGGACTAGCGTTAATGAGCAGTTCTTC. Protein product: CASSLKKGTSVNEQFF.

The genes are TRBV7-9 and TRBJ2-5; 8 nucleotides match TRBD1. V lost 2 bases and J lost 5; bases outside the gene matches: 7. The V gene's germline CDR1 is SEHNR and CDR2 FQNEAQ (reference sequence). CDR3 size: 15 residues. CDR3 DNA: TGTGCCAGCAGCTTATTGCAGGGGGCAGGGGAGACCCAGTACTTC. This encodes CASSLLQGAGETQYF.